Listed below are T cell receptor beta chains from one sample, sequenced in a study of identical twins. TCRdb processed the 5' RACE reads anew with MiXCR; each CDR3 protein has one entry. The sample gives more than 1.5 million distinct CDR3 sequences, about 32% of which show up once; around 0.25% is in the top ten. Specimen: cord blood. These receptors all stem from a newborn girl in good health. CDR3s include the opening cysteine and the closing phenylalanine or tryptophan. The order of the fields is J gene, clone size, V gene, CDR3 protein. Size tells how often a clone was seen (once, few, many) or the class of an expanded clone, and some rows leave it out.

TRBJ2-3	NA	TRBV25-1	CASSVGEITDTQYF
TRBJ2-7	many	TRBV29-1	CSVAVRSSYEQYF
TRBJ2-5	few	TRBV25-1	CASSEFTGLEQETQYF
TRBJ1-5	many	TRBV18	CASSGDRNQPQHF
TRBJ2-7	many	TRBV20-1	CSARGSYEQYF
TRBJ2-1	few	TRBV19	CASSRAGTRHNEQFF
TRBJ2-7	NA	TRBV3-1	CASRRTSGGNYEQYF
TRBJ2-2	few	TRBV6-1	CASSQDREGTGELFF
TRBJ2-5	NA	TRBV10-3	CAIRGTGSHEQYF
TRBJ1-4	NA	TRBV24-1	CATNERGHELFF
TRBJ2-7	NA	TRBV14	CASSPITGRFHERYF
TRBJ2-5	few	TRBV12-3/TRBV12-4	CASSYRHGLLAGEAGQQETQYF
TRBJ1-2	few	TRBV28	CASSWGVGKGYGYTF
TRBJ2-1	NA	TRBV19	CASGEGEGYDYEQFF
TRBJ2-1	few	TRBV13	CASSAVGRSYNEQFF
TRBJ2-7	NA	TRBV5-1	CASSSRDLPYF
TRBJ1-6	NA	TRBV20-1	CSARRDIPNSPLHF
TRBJ1-6	NA	TRBV5-6	CASSFGGSNSPLHF
TRBJ2-4	NA	TRBV10-3	CAISESKGQALAKSIQYF
TRBJ2-7	many	TRBV25-1	CASSEFGKTMEQYF
NA	few	TRBV20-1	CSASRRGYEQYF
TRBJ2-1	many	TRBV5-1	CASSLLGSRSYNEQFF
TRBJ2-7	once	TRBV20-1	CSARARSGEEQYF
TRBJ1-2	many	TRBV6-2/TRBV6-3	CASSSPTGSYYGYTF
TRBJ2-1	NA	TRBV20-1	CSARDRLLAGVNEQFF
TRBJ1-2	few	TRBV5-1	CASSLEETDHYGYTF
TRBJ1-1	NA	TRBV9	CASSVATGTPGEAFF
TRBJ1-1	few	TRBV20-1	CSASGPTMEAFF
TRBJ2-1	few	TRBV7-2	CASGRTGLVGEQFF
TRBJ1-1	NA	TRBV20-1	CSARGGEGGTEAFF
TRBJ2-7	few	TRBV28	CASSPSGRSTYEQYF
TRBJ1-4	once	TRBV20-1	CSARDGKKGTQEKLFF
TRBJ1-1	few	TRBV6-1	CASFTDRGNTEAFF
TRBJ2-1	few	TRBV27	CARSGRTVNEQFF
TRBJ2-7	NA	TRBV6-5	CASRTRRGGYEQYF
TRBJ2-3	NA	TRBV12-3/TRBV12-4	CASSRYSGGANTQYF
TRBJ2-7	few	TRBV20-1	CNKGPGEPSYEQYF
TRBJ1-6	NA	TRBV20-1	CSGHGQLLNSPLHF
TRBJ2-1	few	TRBV28	CASSPHGAGGNNEQFF
TRBJ1-5	NA	TRBV20-1	CSADQQVPPQHF
TRBJ2-7	few	TRBV20-1	CSARGMVTGDYEQYF
TRBJ1-2	few	TRBV21-1	CASSKSEGYYGYTF
TRBJ2-3	NA	TRBV20-1	CSVSPTSVVDTQYF
TRBJ1-2	NA	TRBV20-1	CSAVHEGYTF
TRBJ2-1	NA	TRBV2	CASMISTYNEQFF
TRBJ2-1	few	TRBV15	CATSTGPRSYNEQFF
TRBJ2-2	NA	TRBV7-8	CASSLGLDGFAGELFF
TRBJ1-4	NA	TRBV25-1	CASSESDKETNEKLFF
TRBJ2-5	few	TRBV11-2	CASSLAGLAGGPQKYF
TRBJ1-4	few	TRBV7-9	CASSLAVGGEKLFF
TRBJ1-2	NA	TRBV6-1	CASSELGRYGYTF
TRBJ2-6	few	TRBV20-1	CSASPGYPGANVLTF